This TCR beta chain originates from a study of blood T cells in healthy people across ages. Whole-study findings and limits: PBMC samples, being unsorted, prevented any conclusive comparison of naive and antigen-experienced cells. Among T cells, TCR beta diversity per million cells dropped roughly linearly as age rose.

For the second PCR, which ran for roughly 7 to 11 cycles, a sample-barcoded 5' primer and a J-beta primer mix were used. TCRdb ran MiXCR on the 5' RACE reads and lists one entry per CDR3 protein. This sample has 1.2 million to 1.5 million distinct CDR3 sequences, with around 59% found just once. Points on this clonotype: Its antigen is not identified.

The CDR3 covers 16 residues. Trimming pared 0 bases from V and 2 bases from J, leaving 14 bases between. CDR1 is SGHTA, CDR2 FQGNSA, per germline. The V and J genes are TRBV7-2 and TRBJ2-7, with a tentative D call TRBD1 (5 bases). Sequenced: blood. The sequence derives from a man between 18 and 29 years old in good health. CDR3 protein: CASSLAGHNPAYEQYF. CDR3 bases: TGTGCCAGCAGCTTAGCGGGGCATAACCCGGCCTACGAGCAGTACTTC.